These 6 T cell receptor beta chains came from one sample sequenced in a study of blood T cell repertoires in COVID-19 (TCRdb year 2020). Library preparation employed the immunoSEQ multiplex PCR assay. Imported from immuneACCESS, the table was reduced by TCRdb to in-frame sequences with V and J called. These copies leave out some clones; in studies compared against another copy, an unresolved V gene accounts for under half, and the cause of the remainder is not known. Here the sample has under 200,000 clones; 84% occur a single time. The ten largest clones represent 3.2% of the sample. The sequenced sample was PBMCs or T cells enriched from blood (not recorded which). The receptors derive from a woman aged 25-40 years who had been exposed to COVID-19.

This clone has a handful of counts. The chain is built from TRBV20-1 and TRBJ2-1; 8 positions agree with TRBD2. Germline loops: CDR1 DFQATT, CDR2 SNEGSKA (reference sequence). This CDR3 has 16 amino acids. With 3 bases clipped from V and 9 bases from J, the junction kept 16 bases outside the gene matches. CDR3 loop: CSASILERGSSVEQFF. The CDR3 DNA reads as TGCAGTGCTAGTATTCTTGAGCGGGGGTCCTCGGTTGAGCAGTTCTTC.

CDR3 bases: TGTGCCAGCAGGAGGGACACCGGGGAGCTGTTTTTT. Residues: CASRRDTGELFF. The chain joins TRBV12-3 or TRBV12-4 to TRBJ2-2, with a possible D match to TRBD2 (5 bases). There are 12 residues in the CDR3. V was clipped by 6 bases and J by 3 bases, with 5 bases between them.

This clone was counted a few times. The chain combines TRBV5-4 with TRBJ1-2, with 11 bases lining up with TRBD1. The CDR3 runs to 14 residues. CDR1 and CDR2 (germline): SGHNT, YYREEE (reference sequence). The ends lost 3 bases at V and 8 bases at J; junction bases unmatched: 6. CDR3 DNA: TGTGCCAGCAGCTGGGGACAGGGGGAAAGAGGCTACACCTTC. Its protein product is CASSWGQGERGYTF.

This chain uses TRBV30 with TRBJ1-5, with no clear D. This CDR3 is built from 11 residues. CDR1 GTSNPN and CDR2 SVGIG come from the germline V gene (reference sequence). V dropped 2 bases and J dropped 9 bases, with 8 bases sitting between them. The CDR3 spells CAWSSGGPQHF. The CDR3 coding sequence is TGTGCCTGGAGTTCCGGAGGGCCCCAGCATTTT.

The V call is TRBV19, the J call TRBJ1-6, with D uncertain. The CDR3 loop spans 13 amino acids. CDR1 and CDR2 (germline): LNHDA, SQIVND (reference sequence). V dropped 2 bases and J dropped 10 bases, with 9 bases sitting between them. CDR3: CASSITVESPLHF. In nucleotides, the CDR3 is TGTGCCAGTAGTATAACAGTCGAATCACCCCTCCACTTT.

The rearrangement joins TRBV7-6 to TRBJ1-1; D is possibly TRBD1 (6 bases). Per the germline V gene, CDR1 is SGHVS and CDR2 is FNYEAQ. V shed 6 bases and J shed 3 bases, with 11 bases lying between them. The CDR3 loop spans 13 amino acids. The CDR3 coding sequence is TGTGCCAGCAGACCCGGACAGCACACTGAAGCTTTCTTT. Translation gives CASRPGQHTEAFF.